This T cell receptor beta chain was sequenced in a study of identical twins. Findings and caveats of the study: Analyses of zero insertions could be partly confounded by invariant MAIT and iNKT cells. Weaker excess twin sharing was seen among beta out-of-frame sequences.

Healthy Caucasian donors formed the entire cohort. In this sample, this clonotype turned up many times. Antigen unknown. V was pared by 2 bases and J by 2 bases, with 4 bases between. Germline V gene sequence: CDR1 LGHNT, CDR2 FRNRAP. This CDR3 contains 12 residues. Unique molecular identifiers were present on the cDNA, which also gained a universal primer site by template switching. From the 5' RACE reads, TCRdb called clonotypes with MiXCR, one entry per CDR3 protein. The table includes a few hundred thousand distinct CDR3 sequences, 9% to 10% detected once. The receptor's source is a woman aged 50 to 60 in good health. The specimen sequenced was naive T cells sorted from blood. V usage is TRBV12-5 and J usage is TRBJ2-7; D is undetermined. The CDR3 coding sequence is TGTGCTAGTGGTTTGACCCCCTACGAGCAGTACGTC. Translating it yields CASGLTPYEQYV.